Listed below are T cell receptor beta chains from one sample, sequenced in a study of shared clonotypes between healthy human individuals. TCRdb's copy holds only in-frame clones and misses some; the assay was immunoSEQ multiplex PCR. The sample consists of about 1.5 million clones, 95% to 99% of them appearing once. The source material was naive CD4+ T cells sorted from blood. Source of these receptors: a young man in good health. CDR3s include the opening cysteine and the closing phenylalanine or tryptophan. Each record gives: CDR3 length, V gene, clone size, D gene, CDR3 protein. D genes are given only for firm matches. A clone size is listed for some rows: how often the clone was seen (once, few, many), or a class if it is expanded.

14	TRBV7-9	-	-	CASSLEGHTDTQYF
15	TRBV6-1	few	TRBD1	CASSIGQAVPYEQYF
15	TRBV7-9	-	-	CASSLGVGVNYEQYF
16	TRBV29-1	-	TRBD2	CSVAPGLAGGTGELFF
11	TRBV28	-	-	CASRGGYGYTF
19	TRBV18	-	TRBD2	CASSPPGSGGFSNTGELFF
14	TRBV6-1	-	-	CASSFRASNQPQHF
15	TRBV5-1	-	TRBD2	CASSLSLAGGETQYF
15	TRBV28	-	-	CASSPGVRAKNIQYF
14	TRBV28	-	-	CASSRTAGNTEAFF
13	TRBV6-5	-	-	CASRFSGANVLTF
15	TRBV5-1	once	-	CASSLDNKRFSPLHF
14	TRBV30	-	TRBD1	CAWFRQGGNPEAFF
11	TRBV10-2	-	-	CASSERGEAFF
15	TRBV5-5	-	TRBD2	CASSLVTSGSYEQYF
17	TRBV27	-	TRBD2	CASSLSGGAGDVNIQYF
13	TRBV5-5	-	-	CASSSVSSYEQYF
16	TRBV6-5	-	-	CASSYKVTGNTGELFF
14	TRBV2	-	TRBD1	CASSGQGFYETQYF
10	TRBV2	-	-	CASPSETQYF
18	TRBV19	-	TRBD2	CASRFPGLAGGPHNEQFF
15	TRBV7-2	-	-	CASSARGGLGNEQFF
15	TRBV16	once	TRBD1	CASSESDRFNTEAFF
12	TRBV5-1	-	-	CASSSDGSEAFF
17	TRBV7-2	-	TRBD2	CASSAQGTRLSYNEQFF
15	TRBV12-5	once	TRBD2	CASGYTSGATDTQYF
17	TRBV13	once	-	CASNHRQASYSGNTIYF
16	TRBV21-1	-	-	CASSKAPRERGPEQYF
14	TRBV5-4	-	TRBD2	CASSDRRGEETQYF
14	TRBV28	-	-	CASRETGRTETQYF
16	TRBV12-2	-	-	CASRYGAGVETGELFF
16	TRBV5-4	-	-	CASSGKPRGLGETQYF
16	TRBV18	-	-	CASSPLRAGIGNEQFF
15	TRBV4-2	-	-	CASSLDTRRETEQFF
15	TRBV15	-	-	CATSRAPPSEGSPSF
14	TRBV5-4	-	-	CATTLRGLNTEAFF
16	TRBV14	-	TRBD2	CASSHPIAGSLYEQYF
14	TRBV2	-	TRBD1	CASRATGQAYEQYF
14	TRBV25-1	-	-	CASSSEHYTDTQYF
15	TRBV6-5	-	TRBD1	CASSYLGTAHYEQYF
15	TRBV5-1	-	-	CASSLAGETNEKLFF
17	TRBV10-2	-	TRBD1	CASKWGFWTGQTDTQYF
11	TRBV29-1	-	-	CSAGSSYEQYF
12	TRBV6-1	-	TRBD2	CASRAGGYEQYF
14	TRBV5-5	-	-	CASSLDPNTGELFF
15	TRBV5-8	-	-	CASSLDGLSNQPQHF
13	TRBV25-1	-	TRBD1	CASSATGGDTQYF
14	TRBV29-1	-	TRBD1	CSVETGQGLKTQYF
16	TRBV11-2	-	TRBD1	CASSYDRDRAERKLFF
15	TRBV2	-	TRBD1	CASSGDREGGYEQYF
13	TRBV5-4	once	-	CASSSDGLRAQYF
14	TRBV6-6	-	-	CASSYGGAQETQYF
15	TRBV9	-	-	CASSVDGRGTGELFF